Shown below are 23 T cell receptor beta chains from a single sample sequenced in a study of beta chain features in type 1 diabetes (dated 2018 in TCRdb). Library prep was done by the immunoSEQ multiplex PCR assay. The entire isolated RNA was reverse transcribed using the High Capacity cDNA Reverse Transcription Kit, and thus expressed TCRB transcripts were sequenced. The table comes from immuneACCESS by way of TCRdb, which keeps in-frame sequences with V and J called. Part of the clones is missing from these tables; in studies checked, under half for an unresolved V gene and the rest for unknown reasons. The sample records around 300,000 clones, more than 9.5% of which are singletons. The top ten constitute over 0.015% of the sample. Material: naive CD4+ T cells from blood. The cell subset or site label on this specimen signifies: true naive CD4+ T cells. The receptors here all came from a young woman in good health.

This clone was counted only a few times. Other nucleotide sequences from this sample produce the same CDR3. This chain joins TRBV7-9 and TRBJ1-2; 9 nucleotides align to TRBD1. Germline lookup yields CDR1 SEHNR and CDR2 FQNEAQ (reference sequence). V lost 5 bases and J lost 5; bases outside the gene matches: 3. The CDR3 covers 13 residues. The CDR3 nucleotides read TGTGCCAGCAGCCTCGGACAGGGGTATGGCTACACCTTC. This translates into CASSLGQGYGYTF.

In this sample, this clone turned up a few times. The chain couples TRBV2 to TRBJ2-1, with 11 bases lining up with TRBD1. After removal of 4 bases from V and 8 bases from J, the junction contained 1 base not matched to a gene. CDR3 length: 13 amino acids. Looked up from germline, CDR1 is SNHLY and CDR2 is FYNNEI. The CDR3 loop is CASSGTGGDEQFF. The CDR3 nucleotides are TGTGCCAGCAGTGGGACAGGGGGCGATGAGCAGTTCTTC.

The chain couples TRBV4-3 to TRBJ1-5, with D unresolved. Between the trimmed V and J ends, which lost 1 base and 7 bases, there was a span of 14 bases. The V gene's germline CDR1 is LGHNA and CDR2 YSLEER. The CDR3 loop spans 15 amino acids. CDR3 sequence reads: CASSQGRGAGQPQHF. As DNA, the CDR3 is TGCGCCAGCAGCCAAGGTCGAGGCGCCGGGCAGCCCCAGCATTTT.

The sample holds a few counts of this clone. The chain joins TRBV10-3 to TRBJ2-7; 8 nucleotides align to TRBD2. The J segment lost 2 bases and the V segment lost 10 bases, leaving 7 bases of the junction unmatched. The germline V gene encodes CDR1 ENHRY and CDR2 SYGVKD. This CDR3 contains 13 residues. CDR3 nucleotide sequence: TGTGCCACAGCGGGAGTACGCGCCTACGAGCAGTACTTC. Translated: CATAGVRAYEQYF.

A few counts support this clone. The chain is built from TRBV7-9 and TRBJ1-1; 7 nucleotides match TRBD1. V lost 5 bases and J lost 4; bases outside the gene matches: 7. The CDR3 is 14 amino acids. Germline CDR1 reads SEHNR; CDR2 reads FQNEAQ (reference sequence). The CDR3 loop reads CASSLRGQSTEAFF. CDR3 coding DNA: TGTGCCAGCAGCCTAAGGGGGCAGAGCACTGAAGCTTTCTTT.

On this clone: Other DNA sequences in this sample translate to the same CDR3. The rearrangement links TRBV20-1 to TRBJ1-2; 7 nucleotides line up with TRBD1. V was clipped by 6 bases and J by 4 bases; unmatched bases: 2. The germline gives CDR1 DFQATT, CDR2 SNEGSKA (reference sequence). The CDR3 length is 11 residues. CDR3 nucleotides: TGCAGTGCAAGGACAGGCTATGGCTACACCTTC. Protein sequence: CSARTGYGYTF.

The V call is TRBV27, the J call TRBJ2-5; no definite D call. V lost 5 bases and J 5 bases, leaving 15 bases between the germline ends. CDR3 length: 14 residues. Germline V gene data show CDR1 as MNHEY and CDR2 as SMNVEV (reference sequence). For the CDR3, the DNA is TGTGCCAGCAGTCCTGTGGCTTGGTCCGAGACCCAGTACTTC. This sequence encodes CASSPVAWSETQYF.

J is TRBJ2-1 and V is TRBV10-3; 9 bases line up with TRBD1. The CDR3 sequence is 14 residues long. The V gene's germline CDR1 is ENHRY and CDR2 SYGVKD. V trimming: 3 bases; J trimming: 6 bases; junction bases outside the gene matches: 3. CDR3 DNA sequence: TGTGCCATCAGTGAAGGGACAGGGACCAATGAGCAGTTCTTC. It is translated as CAISEGTGTNEQFF.

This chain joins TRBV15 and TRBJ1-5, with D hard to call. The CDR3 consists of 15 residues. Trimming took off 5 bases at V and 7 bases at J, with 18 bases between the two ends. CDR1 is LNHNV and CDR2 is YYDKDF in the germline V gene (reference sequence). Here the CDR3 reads CATSATGGRHQPQHF. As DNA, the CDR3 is TGTGCCACCAGCGCGACGGGAGGGAGGCACCAGCCCCAGCATTTT.

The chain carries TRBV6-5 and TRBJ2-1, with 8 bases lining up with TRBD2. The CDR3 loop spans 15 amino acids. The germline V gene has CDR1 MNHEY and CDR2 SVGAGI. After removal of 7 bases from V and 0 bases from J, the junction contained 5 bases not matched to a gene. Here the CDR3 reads CASMAGGTSYNEQFF. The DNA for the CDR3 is TGTGCCAGCATGGCGGGAGGCACCTCCTACAATGAGCAGTTCTTC.

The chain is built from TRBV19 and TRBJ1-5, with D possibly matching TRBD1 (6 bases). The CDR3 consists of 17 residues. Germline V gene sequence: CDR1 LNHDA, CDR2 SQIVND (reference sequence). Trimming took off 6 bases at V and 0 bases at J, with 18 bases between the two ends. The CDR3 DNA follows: TGTGCCAGTAGGACGCATCCCCCACAGGGTAGCAATCAGCCCCAGCATTTT. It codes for CASRTHPPQGSNQPQHF.

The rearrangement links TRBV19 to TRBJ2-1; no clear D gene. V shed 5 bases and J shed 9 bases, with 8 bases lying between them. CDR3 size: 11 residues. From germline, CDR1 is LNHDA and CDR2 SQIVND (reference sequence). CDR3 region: CASSVRSEQFF. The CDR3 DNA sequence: TGTGCCAGTAGTGTCCGGAGTGAGCAGTTCTTC.

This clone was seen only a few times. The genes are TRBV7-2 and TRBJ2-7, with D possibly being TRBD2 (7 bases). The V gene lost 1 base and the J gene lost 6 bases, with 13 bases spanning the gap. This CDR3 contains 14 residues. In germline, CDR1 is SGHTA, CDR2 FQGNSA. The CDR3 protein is CASSLEGGGSEQYF. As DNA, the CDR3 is TGTGCCAGCAGCTTAGAGGGGGGAGGGTCCGAGCAGTACTTC.

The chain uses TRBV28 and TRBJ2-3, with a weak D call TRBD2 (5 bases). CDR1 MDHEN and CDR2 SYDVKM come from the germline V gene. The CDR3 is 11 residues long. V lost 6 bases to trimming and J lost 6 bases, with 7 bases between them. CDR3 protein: CASSERDTQYF. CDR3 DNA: TGTGCCAGCAGCGAGCGGGATACGCAGTATTTT. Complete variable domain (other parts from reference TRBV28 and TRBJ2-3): DVKVTQSSRYLVKRTGEKVFLECVQDMDHENMFWYRQDPGLGLRLIYFSYDVKMKEKGDIPEGYSVSREKKERFSLILESASTNQTSMYLCASSERDTQYFGPGTRLTVL.

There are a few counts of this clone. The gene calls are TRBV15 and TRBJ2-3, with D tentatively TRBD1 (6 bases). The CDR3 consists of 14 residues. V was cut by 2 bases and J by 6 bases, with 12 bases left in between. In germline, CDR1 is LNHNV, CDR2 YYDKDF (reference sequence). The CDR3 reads CATSRLQGRDTQYF. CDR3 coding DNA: TGTGCCACCAGCAGATTACAGGGCAGGGATACGCAGTATTTT. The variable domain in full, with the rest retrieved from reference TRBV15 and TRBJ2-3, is DAMVIQNPRYQVTQFGKPVTLSCSQTLNHNVMYWYQQKSSQAPKLLFHYYDKDFNNEADTPDNFQSRRPNTSFCFLDIRSPGLGDTAMYLCATSRLQGRDTQYFGPGTRLTVL.

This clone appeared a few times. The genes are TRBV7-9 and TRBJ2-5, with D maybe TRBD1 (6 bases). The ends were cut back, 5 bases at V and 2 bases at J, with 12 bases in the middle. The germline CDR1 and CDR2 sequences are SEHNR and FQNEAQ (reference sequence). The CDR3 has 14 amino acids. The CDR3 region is CASSPYGQQETQYF. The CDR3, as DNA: TGTGCCAGCAGCCCCTACGGACAGCAAGAGACCCAGTACTTC. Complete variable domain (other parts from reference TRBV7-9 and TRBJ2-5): DTGVSQNPRHKITKRGQNVTFRCDPISEHNRLYWYRQTLGQGPEFLTYFQNEAQLEKSRLLSDRFSAERPKGSFSTLEIQRTEQGDSAMYLCASSPYGQQETQYFGPGTRLLVL.

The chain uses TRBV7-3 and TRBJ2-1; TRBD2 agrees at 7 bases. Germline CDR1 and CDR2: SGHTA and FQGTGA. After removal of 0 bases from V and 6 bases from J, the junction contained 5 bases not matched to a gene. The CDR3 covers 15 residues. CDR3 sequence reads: CASSLTSGQSNEQFF. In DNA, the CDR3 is TGTGCCAGCAGCTTAACTAGCGGGCAGAGCAATGAGCAGTTCTTC. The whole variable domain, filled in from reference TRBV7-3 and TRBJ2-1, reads GAGVSQTPSNKVTEKGKYVELRCDPISGHTALYWYRQSLGQGPEFLIYFQGTGAADDSGLPNDRFFAVRPEGSVSTLKIQRTERGDSAVYLCASSLTSGQSNEQFFGPGTRLTVL.

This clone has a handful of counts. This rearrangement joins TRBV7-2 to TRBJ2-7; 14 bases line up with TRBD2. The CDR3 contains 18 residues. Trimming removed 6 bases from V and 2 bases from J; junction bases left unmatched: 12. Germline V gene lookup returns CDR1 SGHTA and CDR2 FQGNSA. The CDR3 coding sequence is TGTGCCAGCAGTTCCGGGACTAGCGGGAGCGTGAGGACCTACGAGCAGTACTTC. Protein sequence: CASSSGTSGSVRTYEQYF.

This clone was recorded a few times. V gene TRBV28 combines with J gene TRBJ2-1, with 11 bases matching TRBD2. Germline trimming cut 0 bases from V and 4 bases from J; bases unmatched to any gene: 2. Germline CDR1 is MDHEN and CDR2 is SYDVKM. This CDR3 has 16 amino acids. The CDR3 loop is CASSLWTSGDYNEQFF. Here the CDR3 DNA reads TGTGCCAGCAGTTTATGGACTAGCGGGGATTACAATGAGCAGTTCTTC.

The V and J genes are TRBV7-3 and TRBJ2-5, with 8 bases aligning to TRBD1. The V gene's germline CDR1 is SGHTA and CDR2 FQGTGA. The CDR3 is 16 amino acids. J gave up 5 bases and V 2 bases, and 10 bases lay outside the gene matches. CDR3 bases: TGTGCCAGCAGCTTATGGGGACAGGTCCCAGGGGAGACCCAGTACTTC. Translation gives CASSLWGQVPGETQYF.

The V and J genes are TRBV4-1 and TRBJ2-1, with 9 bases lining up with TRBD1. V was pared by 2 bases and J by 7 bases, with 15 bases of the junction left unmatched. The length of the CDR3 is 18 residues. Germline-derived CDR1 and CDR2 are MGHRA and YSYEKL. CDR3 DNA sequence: TGCGCCAGCAGCCAACACGGGACAGGGCGCTCTCGGGGGAATGAGCAGTTCTTC. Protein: CASSQHGTGRSRGNEQFF.

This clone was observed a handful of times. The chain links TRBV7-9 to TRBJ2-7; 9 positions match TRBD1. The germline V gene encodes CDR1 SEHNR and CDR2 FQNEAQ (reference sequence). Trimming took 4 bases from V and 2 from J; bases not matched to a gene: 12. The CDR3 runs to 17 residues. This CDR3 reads CASSSTGGKGTTYEQYF. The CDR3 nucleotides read TGTGCCAGCAGCTCGACAGGGGGGAAAGGGACCACCTACGAGCAGTACTTC. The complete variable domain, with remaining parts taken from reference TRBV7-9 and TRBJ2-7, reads DTGVSQNPRHKITKRGQNVTFRCDPISEHNRLYWYRQTLGQGPEFLTYFQNEAQLEKSRLLSDRFSAERPKGSFSTLEIQRTEQGDSAMYLCASSSTGGKGTTYEQYFGPGTRLTVT.

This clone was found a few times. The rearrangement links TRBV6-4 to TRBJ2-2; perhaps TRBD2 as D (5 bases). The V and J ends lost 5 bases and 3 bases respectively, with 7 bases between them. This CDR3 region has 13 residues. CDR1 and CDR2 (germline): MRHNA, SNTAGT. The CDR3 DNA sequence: TGTGCCAGCAGTCGGGATTACACCGGGGAGCTGTTTTTT. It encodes CASSRDYTGELFF.